What follows are 28 T cell receptor beta chains derived from one specimen sequenced in a study of metastatic and nonmetastatic thyroid tumors. MiXCR was used by TCRdb to re-call the PCR reads. The profile shows just over 20,000 clones, more than 10% of them singletons. Not a single patient had been given any form of treatment at any point before undergoing thyroid surgery. The sequenced sample consisted of blood. The receptors come from a male donor with papillary thyroid cancer or a benign thyroid nodule (not recorded which). Some clones in this sample may be carry-over from other donors' samples.

This clone was counted ten times or more. The V gene is TRBV2, the J gene TRBJ2-1, with 7 bases fitting TRBD1. Germline-derived CDR1 and CDR2 are SNHLY and FYNNEI. The CDR3 is 16 amino acids. V trimming: 5 bases; J trimming: 1 base; junction bases outside the gene matches: 8. The CDR3: CASSLRGRRSYNEQFF. The CDR3 DNA reads TGTGCCAGCAGTCTGAGGGGGCGTAGGTCCTACAATGAGCAGTTCTTC.

This clone was observed at least ten times. The V call is TRBV11-2, the J call TRBJ2-1; 8 nucleotides match TRBD2. Trimming at V came to 8 bases and at J to 10 bases, leaving 16 bases not matched to a gene. The CDR3 sequence is 15 residues long. Germline CDR1 is SGHAT and CDR2 is FQNNGV. The CDR3: CASSGKRESFREQFF. In DNA form, the CDR3 reads TGTGCCAGCTCTGGGAAGCGGGAGTCCTTCAGGGAGCAGTTCTTC. Looking up the rest from reference TRBV11-2 and TRBJ2-1 gives the full variable domain: EAGVAQSPRYKIIEKRQSVAFWCNPISGHATLYWYQQILGQGPKLLIQFQNNGVVDDSQLPKDRFSAERLKGVDSTLKIQPAKLEDSAVYLCASSGKRESFREQFFGPGTRLTVL.

This clone has a count of ten or more. V gene TRBV30 combines with J gene TRBJ1-5, with unresolved D. In germline, CDR1 is GTSNPN, CDR2 SVGIG (reference sequence). The CDR3 totals 13 residues. Trimming removed 3 bases from V and 3 bases from J, with 9 bases in between. The CDR3 loop reads CAWSRGFNQPQHF. The DNA of the CDR3 is TGTGCCTGGAGCCGAGGGTTCAATCAGCCCCAGCATTTT.

By share of the sample, this clone is medium-sized. The chain recombines TRBV15 with TRBJ2-7; 7 bases match TRBD2. CDR1 LNHNV and CDR2 YYDKDF come from the germline V gene (reference sequence). This CDR3 has 15 residues. Losses at the gene ends were 5 bases for V and 2 bases for J; bases not matched to a gene: 9. The CDR3 reads CATSEGLAGAYEQYF. CDR3 coding DNA: TGTGCCACCAGCGAAGGTCTGGCGGGAGCCTACGAGCAGTACTTC.

This clone has more than one count but fewer than ten. Other DNA sequences in the sample encode the same CDR3. The J gene is TRBJ1-3, the V gene TRBV6-1; D is uncertain. This CDR3 comprises 14 residues. Germline-derived CDR1 and CDR2 are MNHNS and SASEGT. V shed 7 bases and J shed 2 bases, with 12 bases lying between them. The CDR3 DNA reads TGTGCCAGCAATCCGCGTGGGACTGGAAACACCATATATTTT. Protein product: CASNPRGTGNTIYF.

This clone appeared many times. The CDR3 DNA reads TGTGCCAGCAGTTCGGGACTAGCGGGAAGCACAGATACGCAGTATTTT. The encoded protein is CASSSGLAGSTDTQYF. V usage is TRBV12-3 or TRBV12-4 and J usage is TRBJ2-3, with 13 nucleotides matching TRBD2. The CDR3 is 16 residues long. Trimming cost V 4 bases and J 0 bases; bases outside gene matches: 1.

This clone was detected only a few times. The chain employs TRBV12-3 or TRBV12-4 and TRBJ1-1; the D is unclear. Deletions cut 6 bases from V and 3 bases from J, with 14 bases between. The CDR3 length is 14 residues. CDR3 protein: CASSRAGGYTEAFF. The CDR3, as DNA: TGTGCCAGCAGCCGCGCCGGAGGATACACTGAAGCTTTCTTT.

By sample share, this clone is medium-sized. The CDR3 protein is CASSGGFGDTQYF. The CDR3 DNA follows: TGTGCCAGTAGTGGAGGGTTTGGAGATACGCAGTATTTT. The gene calls are TRBV19 and TRBJ2-3, with D possibly being TRBD2 (6 bases). The CDR3 covers 13 residues. Trimming cost V 5 bases and J 5 bases, with 11 bases left between them. Germline CDR1 LNHDA, CDR2 SQIVND (reference sequence).

Many counts were recorded for this clone. V usage is TRBV12-3 or TRBV12-4 and J usage is TRBJ1-4; D is ambiguous. The CDR3 has 15 residues. Trimming left V 1 base short and J 3 bases short, with 9 bases between. The CDR3, as DNA: TGTGCCAGCAGTTTAGGGAGGAGGGCTAATGAAAAACTGTTTTTT. This codes for CASSLGRRANEKLFF.

This clone was seen ten or more times. CDR3 sequence reads: CASSQTGTGIYEQYF. The CDR3 nucleotides are TGTGCCAGCAGCCAGACCGGGACAGGGATATACGAGCAGTACTTC. The chain couples TRBV4-2 to TRBJ2-7, with 9 bases that match TRBD1. This CDR3 is 15 amino acids long. CDR1 LGHNA and CDR2 YNFKEQ come from the germline V gene. J lost 4 bases, V lost 3 bases, and 7 bases had no gene match.

The table lists this clone with a few counts. The J gene is TRBJ2-1, the V gene TRBV2; a weak D match, TRBD2 (5 bases). The CDR3 spans 13 residues. Trimming removed 2 bases from V and 10 bases from J, with 12 bases in between. Germline V lookup: CDR1 SNHLY, CDR2 FYNNEI. Here the CDR3 reads CASSEFLGLEQFF. The DNA for the CDR3 is TGTGCCAGCAGTGAATTCCTCGGACTGGAGCAGTTCTTC.

This clone has ten or more counts. DNA for the CDR3: TGTGCCAGCAGCTTAGTGGGGTTTCTGTTTTCCCGGAACACTGAAGCTTTCTTT. Amino acid sequence: CASSLVGFLFSRNTEAFF. This chain links TRBV11-3 with TRBJ1-1; D gene ambiguous. Per the germline V gene, CDR1 is SGHNT and CDR2 is YENEEA. The CDR3 length is 18 residues. Trimming left V 1 base short and J 1 base short, with 19 bases between. Using reference TRBV11-3 and TRBJ1-1 for the parts outside the CDR3, the full variable domain is EAGVVQSPRYKIIEKKQPVAFWCNPISGHNTLYWYLQNLGQGPELLIRYENEEAVDDSQLPKDRFSAERLKGVDSTLKIQPAELGDSAVYLCASSLVGFLFSRNTEAFFGQGTRLTVV.

This clone has at least ten counts. This rearrangement joins TRBV19 to TRBJ2-3, with 10 bases fitting TRBD1. CDR3 length equals 15 residues. Germline V CDR1 and CDR2: LNHDA, SQIVND (reference sequence). Germline trimming cut 5 bases from V and 3 bases from J; bases unmatched to any gene: 5. CDR3 nucleotide sequence: TGTGCCAGTAGTCTCCGGGACAGGGGAACAGATACGCAGTATTTT. It yields the protein CASSLRDRGTDTQYF.

This chain links TRBV6-1 with TRBJ1-2; perhaps TRBD1 as D (6 bases). V was cut by 1 base and J by 4 bases, with 13 bases left in between. There are 15 residues in the CDR3. Germline V CDR1 and CDR2: MNHNS, SASEGT. The CDR3 sequence is CASSEVPDRAYGYTF. The DNA of the CDR3 is TGTGCCAGCAGTGAAGTCCCGGACAGAGCCTATGGCTACACCTTC.

This clone is labeled as medium-sized (0.01 to 0.1%). The chain is built from TRBV12-3 or TRBV12-4 and TRBJ2-1; D is undetermined. V lost 3 bases and J 10 bases, leaving 10 bases between the germline ends. This CDR3 has 12 residues. Here the CDR3 DNA reads TGTGCCAGCAGTTTTGGGGTAAGCGAGCAGTTCTTC. Translated: CASSFGVSEQFF.

A remark on this clone: A much larger clone differs from this one at a single base, so this may be a read error. Other DNA variants within this sample encode the same CDR3. The rearrangement joins TRBV29-1 to TRBJ1-3; D ambiguous. Per germline, CDR1 SQVTM and CDR2 ANQGSEA. This CDR3 is 11 amino acids long. The CDR3 region has the DNA TGCAGCGTTGTTGAGGGAAACACCATATACTTT. It is translated as CSVVEGNTIYF.

There are many counts of this clone. This chain links TRBV3-1 with TRBJ2-7; D is unclear. V dropped 1 base and J dropped 3 bases, with 10 bases sitting between them. Germline V lookup: CDR1 LGHDT, CDR2 YNNKEL (reference sequence). The CDR3 covers 14 residues. The DNA of the CDR3 is TGTGCCAGCAGCCAAGTTACCGGTGACTACGAGCAGTACTTC. Translation gives CASSQVTGDYEQYF.

The chain links TRBV5-1 to TRBJ2-2; 10 nucleotides agree with TRBD1. J gave up 0 bases and V 3 bases, and 2 bases lay outside the gene matches. This CDR3 is built from 16 residues. Germline V CDR1 and CDR2: SGHRS, YFSETQ. CDR3 nucleotide sequence: TGCGCCAGCAGCTCCGGGACAGGGGCGAACACCGGGGAGCTGTTTTTT. This translates into CASSSGTGANTGELFF.

Many counts were recorded for this clone. The rearrangement joins TRBV3-1 to TRBJ2-1, with 9 positions matching TRBD2. CDR1 is LGHDT, CDR2 YNNKEL, per germline (reference sequence). Trimming took 2 bases from V and 0 from J; bases not matched to a gene: 2. This CDR3 has 16 amino acids. CDR3: CASSQISGSSYNEQFF. CDR3 coding DNA: TGTGCCAGCAGCCAAATTAGCGGGAGCTCCTACAATGAGCAGTTCTTC.

This clone was detected once. The chain uses TRBV5-6 and TRBJ2-3; D unclear. There are 11 residues in the CDR3. Germline CDR1 reads SGHDT; CDR2 reads YYEEEE. V was cut by 2 bases and J by 4 bases, with 2 bases left in between. CDR3 residues: CASSFADTQYF. The CDR3 DNA sequence: TGTGCCAGCAGCTTTGCAGATACGCAGTATTTT.

This clone was recorded at least ten times. The chain recombines TRBV24-1 with TRBJ2-1; 7 nucleotides match TRBD1. Germline V gene lookup returns CDR1 KGHDR and CDR2 SFDVKD. V shed 9 bases and J 5 bases; nucleotides not matched to a gene: 6. This CDR3 has 13 amino acids. CDR3 in amino acids: CATQGTVNNEQFF. The CDR3 bases are TGTGCCACCCAAGGGACAGTAAACAATGAGCAGTTCTTC.

By frequency in the sample, this clone is medium-sized (0.01 to 0.1%). The genes are TRBV24-1 and TRBJ2-2, with D possibly matching TRBD1 (5 bases). V dropped 5 bases and J dropped 0 bases, with 9 bases sitting between them. The CDR3 contains 15 residues. Germline CDR1 reads KGHDR; CDR2 reads SFDVKD. The CDR3 DNA follows: TGTGCCACCAGTGTTCAGGGATCGAACACCGGGGAGCTGTTTTTT. Translated: CATSVQGSNTGELFF.

V is TRBV2 and J is TRBJ2-3; the match to TRBD2 covers 11 bases. The CDR3 runs 15 residues. Germline V CDR1 and CDR2: SNHLY, FYNNEI. Trimming at V came to 7 bases and at J to 0 bases, leaving 3 bases not matched to a gene. For the CDR3, the DNA is TGTGCCAGCATGAGACTAGCGGGGAGCACAGATACGCAGTATTTT. This encodes CASMRLAGSTDTQYF.

This clone is medium-sized (0.01 to 0.1%) by share. The V and J genes are TRBV28 and TRBJ1-1, with D unresolved. Deletions cut 2 bases from V and 5 bases from J, with 6 bases between. The CDR3 is 12 amino acids. Germline assignment: CDR1 MDHEN and CDR2 SYDVKM. Here the CDR3 reads CASSLTQTEAFF. The CDR3 region has the DNA TGTGCCAGCAGTTTAACCCAGACTGAAGCTTTCTTT. Full variable domain (remainder filled in from reference TRBV28 and TRBJ1-1): DVKVTQSSRYLVKRTGEKVFLECVQDMDHENMFWYRQDPGLGLRLIYFSYDVKMKEKGDIPEGYSVSREKKERFSLILESASTNQTSMYLCASSLTQTEAFFGQGTRLTVV.

This clone was detected ten times or more. This chain connects TRBV7-9 to TRBJ2-1; 8 positions agree with TRBD2. The CDR3 consists of 14 residues. Germline V lookup: CDR1 SEHNR, CDR2 FQNEAQ (reference sequence). After removal of 2 bases from V and 8 bases from J, the junction contained 5 bases not matched to a gene. Written as DNA, the CDR3 is TGTGCCAGCAGCTTAAGCGGGAGAAGTGATGAGCAGTTCTTC. Translating gives CASSLSGRSDEQFF.

This clone was seen at least ten times. This rearrangement joins TRBV20-1 to TRBJ1-5; D ambiguous. Trimming removed 1 base at V and 4 bases at J, with 8 bases between. Germline lookup yields CDR1 DFQATT and CDR2 SNEGSKA (reference sequence). CDR3 length: 13 residues. DNA for the CDR3: TGCAGTGCTAGAGGGGGTCTGAATCAGCCCCAGCATTTT. As protein: CSARGGLNQPQHF.

This clone is medium-sized in the sample. This sequence joins TRBV12-3 or TRBV12-4 and TRBJ2-1; 11 bases fit TRBD2. V dropped 6 bases and J dropped 6; count of bases not matched to a gene: 7. The length of the CDR3 is 15 residues. CDR3 sequence reads: CASSTGTSGFNEQFF. CDR3 DNA: TGTGCCAGCAGCACCGGGACTAGCGGCTTCAATGAGCAGTTCTTC.

The CDR3 sequence: CASSIRVTSNEQFF. The CDR3 DNA follows: TGTGCCAGCAGCATCCGTGTGACTAGCAATGAGCAGTTCTTC. The V and J genes are TRBV7-3 and TRBJ2-1, with TRBD2 as a possible D gene (6 bases). Germline CDR1 SGHTA, CDR2 FQGTGA. This CDR3 is built from 14 residues. Trimming took off 5 bases at V and 6 bases at J, with 14 bases between the two ends. The entire variable domain, with the rest obtained from reference TRBV7-3 and TRBJ2-1, is as follows: GAGVSQTPSNKVTEKGKYVELRCDPISGHTALYWYRQSLGQGPEFLIYFQGTGAADDSGLPNDRFFAVRPEGSVSTLKIQRTERGDSAVYLCASSIRVTSNEQFFGPGTRLTVL.